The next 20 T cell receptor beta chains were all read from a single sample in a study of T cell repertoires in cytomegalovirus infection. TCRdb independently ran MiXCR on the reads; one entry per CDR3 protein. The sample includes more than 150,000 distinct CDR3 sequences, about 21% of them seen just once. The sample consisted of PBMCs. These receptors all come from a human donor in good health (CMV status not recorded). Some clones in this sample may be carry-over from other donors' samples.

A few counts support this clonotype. The CDR3 protein is CASRGLPGTSPLHF. CDR3 coding DNA: TGTGCCAGCAGAGGACTGCCGGGAACTTCACCCCTCCACTTT. The gene calls are TRBV25-1 and TRBJ1-6; D uncertain. The V end was cut by 6 bases, the J end by 9 bases, with 15 bases between. This CDR3 has 14 residues. CDR1 MGHDK and CDR2 SYGVNS come from the germline V gene.

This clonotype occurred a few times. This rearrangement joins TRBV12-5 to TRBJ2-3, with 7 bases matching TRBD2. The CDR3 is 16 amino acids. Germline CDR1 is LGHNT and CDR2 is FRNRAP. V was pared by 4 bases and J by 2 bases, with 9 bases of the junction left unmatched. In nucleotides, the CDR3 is TGTGCTAGTGGTTATAGCGGGTCCCCGGTCACAGATACGCAGTATTTT. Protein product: CASGYSGSPVTDTQYF.

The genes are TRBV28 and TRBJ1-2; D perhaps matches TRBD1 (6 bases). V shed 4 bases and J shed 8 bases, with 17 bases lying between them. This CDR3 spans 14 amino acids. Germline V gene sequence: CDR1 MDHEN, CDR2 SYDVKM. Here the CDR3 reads CASSSGAGIGGYTF. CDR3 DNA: TGTGCCAGCAGTTCGGGGGCAGGGATCGGGGGCTACACCTTC.

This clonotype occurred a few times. CDR3 coding DNA: TGTGCCAGCACGATCCTGGGAGGGCCAGAGCAAGAGACCCAGTACTTC. It encodes CASTILGGPEQETQYF. V gene TRBV7-2 combines with J gene TRBJ2-5; 7 positions match TRBD2. Germline lookup yields CDR1 SGHTA and CDR2 FQGNSA. The CDR3 consists of 16 residues. Trimming at V came to 7 bases and at J to 2 bases, leaving 13 bases not matched to a gene.

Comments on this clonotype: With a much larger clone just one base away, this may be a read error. CDR3 bases: TGTGCCAGCAGATTTGGAGGGACAGGGGACTACGAGCAGTACTTC. Protein product: CASRFGGTGDYEQYF. The chain links TRBV7-2 to TRBJ2-7; 10 nucleotides align to TRBD1. The germline gives CDR1 SGHTA, CDR2 FQGNSA. V lost 6 bases and J lost 3; bases outside the gene matches: 8. This CDR3 spans 15 amino acids.

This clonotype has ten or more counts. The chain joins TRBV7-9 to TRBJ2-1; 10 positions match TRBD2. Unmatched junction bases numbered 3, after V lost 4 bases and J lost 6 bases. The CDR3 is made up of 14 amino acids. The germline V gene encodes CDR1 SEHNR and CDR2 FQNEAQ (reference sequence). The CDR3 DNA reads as TGTGCCAGCAGCTCTAGCGGGAGCCTCAATGAGCAGTTCTTC. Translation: CASSSSGSLNEQFF.

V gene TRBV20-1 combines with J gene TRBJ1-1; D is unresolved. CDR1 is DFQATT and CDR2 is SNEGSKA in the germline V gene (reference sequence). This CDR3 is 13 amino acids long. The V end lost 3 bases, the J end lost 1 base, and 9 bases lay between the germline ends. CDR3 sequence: CSARDGKNTEAFF. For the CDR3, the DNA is TGCAGTGCTAGGGACGGAAAGAACACTGAAGCTTTCTTT.

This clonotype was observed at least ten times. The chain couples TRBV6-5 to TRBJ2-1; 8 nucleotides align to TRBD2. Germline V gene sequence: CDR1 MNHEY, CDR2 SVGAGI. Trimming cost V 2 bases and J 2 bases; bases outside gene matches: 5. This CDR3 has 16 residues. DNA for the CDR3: TGTGCCAGCAGTTACCAACCGGGACTAGCCTACAATGAGCAGTTCTTC. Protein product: CASSYQPGLAYNEQFF.

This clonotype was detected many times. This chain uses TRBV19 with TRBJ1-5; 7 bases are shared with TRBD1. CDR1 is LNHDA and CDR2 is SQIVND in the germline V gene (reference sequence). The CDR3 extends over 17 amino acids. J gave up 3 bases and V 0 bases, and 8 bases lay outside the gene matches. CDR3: CASSIDTTGLDNQPQHF. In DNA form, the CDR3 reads TGTGCCAGTAGTATAGATACGACAGGGTTGGACAATCAGCCCCAGCATTTT.

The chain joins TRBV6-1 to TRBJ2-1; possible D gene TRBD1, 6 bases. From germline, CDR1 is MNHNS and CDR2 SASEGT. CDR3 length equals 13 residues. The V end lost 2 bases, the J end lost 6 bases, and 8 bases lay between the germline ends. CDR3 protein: CASSETGFNEQFF. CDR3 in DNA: TGTGCCAGCAGTGAAACAGGGTTCAATGAGCAGTTCTTC.

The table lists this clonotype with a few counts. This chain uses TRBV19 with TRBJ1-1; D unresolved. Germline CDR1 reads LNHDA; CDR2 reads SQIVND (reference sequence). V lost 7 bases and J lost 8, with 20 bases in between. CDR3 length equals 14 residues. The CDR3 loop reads CASIPDGPPKEAFF. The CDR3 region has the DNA TGTGCCAGTATTCCGGACGGGCCACCAAAAGAAGCTTTCTTT.

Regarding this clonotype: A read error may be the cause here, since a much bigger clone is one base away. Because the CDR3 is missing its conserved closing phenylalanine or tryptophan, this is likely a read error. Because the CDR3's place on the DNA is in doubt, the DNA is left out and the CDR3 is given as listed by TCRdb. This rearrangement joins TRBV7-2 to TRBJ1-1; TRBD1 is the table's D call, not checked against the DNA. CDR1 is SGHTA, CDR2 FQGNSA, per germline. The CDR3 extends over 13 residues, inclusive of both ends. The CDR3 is CASSSLAGQGTFL.

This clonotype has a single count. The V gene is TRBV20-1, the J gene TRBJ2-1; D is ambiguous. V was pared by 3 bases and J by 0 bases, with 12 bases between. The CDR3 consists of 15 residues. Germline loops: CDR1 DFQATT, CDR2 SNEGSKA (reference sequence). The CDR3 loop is CSASRPRSSYNEQFF. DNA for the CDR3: TGCAGTGCTAGTCGTCCCCGAAGCTCCTACAATGAGCAGTTCTTC.

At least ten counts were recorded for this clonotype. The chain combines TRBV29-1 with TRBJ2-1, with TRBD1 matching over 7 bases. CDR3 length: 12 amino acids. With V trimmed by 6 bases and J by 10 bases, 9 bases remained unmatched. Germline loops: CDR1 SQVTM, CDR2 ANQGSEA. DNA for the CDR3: TGCAGCGTAGTACAGGGGCTAGGGGAGCAGTTCTTC. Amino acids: CSVVQGLGEQFF.

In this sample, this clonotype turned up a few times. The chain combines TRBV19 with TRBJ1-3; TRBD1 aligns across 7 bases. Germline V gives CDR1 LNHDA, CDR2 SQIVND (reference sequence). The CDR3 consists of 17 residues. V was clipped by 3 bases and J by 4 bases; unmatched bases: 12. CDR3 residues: CASSIRDSGASGNTIYF. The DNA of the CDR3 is TGTGCCAGTAGTATCCGGGACAGCGGAGCCTCCGGAAACACCATATATTTT.

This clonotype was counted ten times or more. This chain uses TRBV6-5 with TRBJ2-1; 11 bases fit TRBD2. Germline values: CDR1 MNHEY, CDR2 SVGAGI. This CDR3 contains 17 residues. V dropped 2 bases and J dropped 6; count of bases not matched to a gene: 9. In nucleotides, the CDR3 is TGTGCCAGCAGTTACCGGGCTAGCGGGGGGCGGGGCAATGAGCAGTTCTTC. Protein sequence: CASSYRASGGRGNEQFF.

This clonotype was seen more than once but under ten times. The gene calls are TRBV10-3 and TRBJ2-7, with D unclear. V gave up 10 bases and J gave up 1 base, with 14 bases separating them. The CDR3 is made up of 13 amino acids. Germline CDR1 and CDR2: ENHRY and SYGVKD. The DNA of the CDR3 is TGTGCCAGCGCAGTTACAACGTCCTACGAGCAGTACTTC. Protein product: CASAVTTSYEQYF.

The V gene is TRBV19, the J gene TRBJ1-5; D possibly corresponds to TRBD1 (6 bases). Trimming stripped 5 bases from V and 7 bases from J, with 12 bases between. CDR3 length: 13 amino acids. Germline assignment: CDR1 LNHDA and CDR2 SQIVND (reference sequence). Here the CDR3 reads CASSVEGVQPQHF. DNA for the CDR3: TGTGCCAGTAGTGTGGAGGGGGTCCAGCCCCAGCATTTT.

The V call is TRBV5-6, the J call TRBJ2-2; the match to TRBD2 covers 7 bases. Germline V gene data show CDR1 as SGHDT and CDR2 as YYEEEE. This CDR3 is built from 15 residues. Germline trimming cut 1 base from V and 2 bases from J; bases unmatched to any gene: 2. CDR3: CASSLRAGNTGELFF. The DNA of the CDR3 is TGTGCCAGCAGCTTGAGAGCGGGAAACACCGGGGAGCTGTTTTTT.

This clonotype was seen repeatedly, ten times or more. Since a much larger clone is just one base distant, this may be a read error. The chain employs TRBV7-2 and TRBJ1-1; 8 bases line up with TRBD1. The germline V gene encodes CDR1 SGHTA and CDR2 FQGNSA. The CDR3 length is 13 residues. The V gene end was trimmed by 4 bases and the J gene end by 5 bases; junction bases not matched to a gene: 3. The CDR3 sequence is CASSSNRGTEAFF. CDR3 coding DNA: TGTGCCAGCAGCTCAAACAGGGGGACTGAAGCTTTCTTT.